The sequence of this TCR beta chain was determined in a study of shared clonotypes between healthy human individuals. The CDR3 sequence is 16 residues long. Germline assignment: CDR1 MNHNS and CDR2 SASEGT. V lost 3 bases and J lost 1, with 13 bases in between. Division of CD4+ cells produced a CD45RA+ naive subset and a CD45RA-negative memory subset. Authors' data handling: Filtering was not the same, since immunoSEQ gave junction-only sequences without quality scores. Clones were read by immunoSEQ multiplex PCR, and TCRdb kept only the in-frame ones, dropping some. Clone size and the V and J calls come from that table; the DNA yielded D and trimming. Here the sample spans millions of clones, about 92% being singletons.

Sequencing was done on a sample of naive CD4+ T cells sorted from blood. Subset: CD45RA+ positively selected. The clonotype originates from a man between 18 and 29 years old in good health. The chain carries TRBV6-1 and TRBJ1-3; no clear D. The CDR3, as DNA: TGTGCCAGCAGTGACCCCTTCCTGGGGTCTGGAAACACCATATATTTT. Translating it yields CASSDPFLGSGNTIYF.